This TCR beta chain is drawn from a study of cytomegalovirus exposure and HLA in healthy donors. Study-level findings and limits: Information on immune exposure was restricted to one variable (CMV serostatus).

Germline V gives CDR1 SGHDT, CDR2 YYEEEE. This CDR3 contains 12 residues. About this clone: Its target is unknown. At one end the junction does not follow the germline gene, possibly because of a read error.

The PCR was carried out with 60 Vbeta primers and 13 Jbeta primers. Here immunoSEQ multiplex PCR was the method, and the copy in TCRdb shows in-frame clones only, minus some. The repertoire shows about 32,000 clones; the top ten hold 4.8%. Sequencing was performed on PBMCs. The rearrangement links TRBV5-6 to TRBJ1-2; 7 nucleotides match TRBD1. The origin of this receptor is a female donor in good health and CMV-seronegative. The CDR3 DNA follows: TGTGCCAGCAGCTTGGCCGACCGGGACAGCAACTTC. Its translation is CASSLADRDSNF.